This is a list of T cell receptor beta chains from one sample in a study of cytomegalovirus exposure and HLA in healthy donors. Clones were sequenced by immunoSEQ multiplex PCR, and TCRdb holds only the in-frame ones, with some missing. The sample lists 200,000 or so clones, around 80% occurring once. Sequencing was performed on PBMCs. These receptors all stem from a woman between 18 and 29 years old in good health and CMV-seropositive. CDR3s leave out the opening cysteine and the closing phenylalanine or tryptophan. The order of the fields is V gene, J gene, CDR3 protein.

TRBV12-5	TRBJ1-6	ASSDRDGSPLH
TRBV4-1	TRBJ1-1	ASSRQGEAF
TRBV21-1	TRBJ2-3	ANLRRTGVPTDTQY
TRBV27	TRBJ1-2	ASKGRGVGGPYT
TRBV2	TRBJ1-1	ASRRAGDTEAF
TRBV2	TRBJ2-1	ASRGTSGVSEQF
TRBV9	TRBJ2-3	ASREVRSGHSDTQY
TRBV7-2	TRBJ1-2	ASSRFEGDWAT
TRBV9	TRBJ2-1	ASSPSPSYNEQF
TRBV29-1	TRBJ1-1	SVSRTDEAF
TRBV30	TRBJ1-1	AWTHWETEAF